This entry lists 2 T cell receptor beta chains sequenced from one sample in a study of identifying expanded T cells in peripheral blood. Method: immunoSEQ multiplex PCR; TCRdb's copy keeps in-frame clones and lacks some. Among approximately 100,000 clones listed, around 89% were seen once. The sequenced material came from blood. The receptors were gathered from a person aged 18-70 years in good health.

The rearrangement links TRBV2 to TRBJ1-1; a possible D gene is TRBD1 (5 bases). The CDR3 length is 15 residues. Germline CDR1 and CDR2: SNHLY and FYNNEI. Trimming took 1 base from V and 4 from J, leaving 13 bases between them. The CDR3 DNA reads TGTGCCAGCAGTGAAGATCCTGGGGGGATCACTGAAGCTTTCTTT. This gives the protein CASSEDPGGITEAFF.

The genes are TRBV6-6 and TRBJ2-5, with D perhaps TRBD1 (5 bases). Germline V gives CDR1 MNHNY, CDR2 SVGAGI (reference sequence). The CDR3 is 13 amino acids. Trimming left V 7 bases short and J 4 bases short, with 13 bases between. The CDR3 here is CASTFRDRETQYF. The CDR3 nucleotides read TGTGCCAGCACCTTCAGGGATAGAGAGACCCAGTACTTC.